This T cell receptor beta chain stems from a study of spatial heterogeneity in lung cancer. Study background: Detection consistently captured more beta-chain sequences than alpha-chain sequences. Averaged across combinations, each unique TCR and UMI pairing appeared more than ten times in raw reads, which were uncorrected.

Regarding time point: blood at routine non-recurrence follow-up after resection. No cell sorting; template was whole RNA from tumor, lung tissue or PBMC. This clonotype was recorded at least ten times. TCRdb reprocessed the 5' RACE reads with MiXCR, giving one entry per CDR3 protein. The sample contains about 120,000 distinct CDR3 sequences, 12% of which appear only once. This CDR3 contains 18 residues. Looked up from germline, CDR1 is DFQATT and CDR2 is SNEGSKA (reference sequence). Trimming at V came to 5 bases and at J to 1 base, leaving 15 bases not matched to a gene. The source is a male donor with early-stage non-small cell lung cancer. The sample in question was PBMCs, obtained at follow-up. This chain links TRBV20-1 with TRBJ2-3; TRBD2 matches at 10 bases. CDR3 in amino acids: CSAPLTASGGFRTDTQYF. The CDR3 DNA is TGCAGTGCTCCCTTGACGGCTAGCGGGGGTTTTCGCACAGATACGCAGTATTTT.